The rows below give T cell receptor beta chains drawn from one sample of a study of vaccination effects on CD4 cells after COVID-19. No antigen has been identified for these receptors. Some clones are missing from TCRdb's copy, which holds only in-frame ones; the method was immunoSEQ multiplex PCR. In the table there are around 24,000 clones, around 74% of which are singletons. The sample in question was CD4+ T cells from PBMCs cultured with HCoV-NL63 spike peptides, obtained after COVID-19 vaccination. These receptor sequences come from a human donor who received a COVID-19 vaccine. The CDR3 runs from the conserved cysteine through the conserved F or W. A D gene is named only where the DNA matches it firmly. Some rows have no size entry. The others give once, few or many, or a class for an expanded clone.

TRBV11-3	TRBD2	TRBJ2-2	NA	CASSLGGWEGNTGELFF	TGTGCCAGCAGCTTAGGTGGATGGGAGGGGAACACCGGGGAGCTGTTTTTT
TRBV7-9	TRBD2	TRBJ2-1	NA	CASSHPGTSGRGEQFF	TGTGCCAGCAGCCACCCCGGGACTAGCGGGAGGGGTGAGCAGTTCTTC
TRBV11-1	TRBD2	TRBJ2-7	NA	CASSPGLARNEQYF	TGTGCCAGCAGCCCAGGACTAGCGAGAAACGAGCAGTACTTC
TRBV2	TRBD1	TRBJ1-6	few	CASGGQDNSPLHF	TGTGCCAGCGGAGGACAGGACAATTCACCCCTCCACTTT
TRBV18	NA	TRBJ1-2	NA	CASSPREGYGYTF	TGTGCCAGCTCACCCCGGGAGGGCTATGGCTACACCTTC
TRBV19	NA	TRBJ1-5	NA	CASSIDGGSRNQPQHF	TGTGCCAGTAGTATAGATGGGGGTTCACGCAATCAGCCCCAGCATTTT
TRBV7-2	NA	TRBJ1-6	NA	CASSATGTRNSPLHF	TGTGCCAGCAGCGCCACCGGGACGAGAAATTCACCCCTCCACTTT
TRBV29-1	NA	TRBJ1-1	once	CSVEDWAPTNTEAFF	TGCAGCGTTGAAGATTGGGCCCCGACGAACACTGAAGCTTTCTTT
TRBV6-6	NA	TRBJ1-5	NA	CASSPPQGNQPQHF	TGTGCCAGCAGTCCACCACAGGGCAATCAGCCCCAGCATTTT
TRBV3-1/TRBV3-2	NA	TRBJ2-2	few	CASSPVAERTGELFF	TGTGCCAGCAGCCCGGTGGCAGAGAGGACCGGGGAGCTGTTTTTT
TRBV15	NA	TRBJ1-6	few	CATSRDENINSPLHF	TGTGCCACCAGCAGAGATGAAAACATTAATTCACCCCTCCACTTT
TRBV6-6	TRBD1	TRBJ1-1	NA	CASRHMDRAKAEAFF	TGTGCCAGCAGACACATGGACAGGGCGAAGGCTGAAGCTTTCTTT
TRBV6-2/TRBV6-3	NA	TRBJ2-1	NA	CASSYSSGSSYNEQFF	TGTGCCAGCAGTTACTCGAGCGGTTCCTCCTACAATGAGCAGTTCTTC
TRBV5-1	NA	TRBJ2-7	NA	CASSLDPDPYEQYF	TGCGCCAGCAGCTTGGACCCAGATCCCTACGAGCAGTACTTC
TRBV6-6	NA	TRBJ2-7	NA	CASSLEARQYF	TGTGCCAGCAGTTTGGAGGCAAGGCAGTACTTC
TRBV28	NA	TRBJ1-6	NA	CASQRALYNSPLHF	TGTGCCAGCCAACGGGCACTCTATAATTCACCCCTCCACTTT
TRBV27	NA	TRBJ2-7	NA	CASSLARPYEQYF	TGTGCCAGCAGCCTCGCCCGTCCCTACGAGCAGTACTTC
TRBV7-2	NA	TRBJ2-1	NA	CASSLSSYNEQFF	TGTGCCAGCAGCTTAAGCTCCTACAATGAGCAGTTCTTC
TRBV18	NA	TRBJ1-2	NA	CASSPPIWGQGIWTF	NA
TRBV9	TRBD2	TRBJ2-5	NA	CASSKGTSGDQETQYF	TGTGCCAGCAGCAAGGGGACTAGCGGGGACCAAGAGACCCAGTACTTC
TRBV5-5	TRBD2	TRBJ2-1	NA	CASSLGLAGSYNEQFF	TGTGCCAGCAGCTTGGGACTAGCGGGCTCCTACAATGAGCAGTTCTTC